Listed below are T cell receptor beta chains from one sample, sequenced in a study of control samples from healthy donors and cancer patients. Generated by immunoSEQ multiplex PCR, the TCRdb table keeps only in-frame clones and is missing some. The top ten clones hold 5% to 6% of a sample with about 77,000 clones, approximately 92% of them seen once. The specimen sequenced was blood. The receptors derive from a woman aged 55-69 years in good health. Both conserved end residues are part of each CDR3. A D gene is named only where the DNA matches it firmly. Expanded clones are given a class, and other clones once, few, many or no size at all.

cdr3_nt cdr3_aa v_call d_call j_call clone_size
TGTGCCACCAGCAGAGATCTGCGGTCGGGATCACCCCTCCACTTT CATSRDLRSGSPLHF TRBV15 - TRBJ1-6 -
TGTGCCTGTTCGCCTGGCTTAGCCAAAAACATTCAGTACTTC CACSPGLAKNIQYF TRBV19 - TRBJ2-4 -
TGTGCCAGCAGCGTTTGGAGCTCCTACAATGAGCAGTTCTTC CASSVWSSYNEQFF TRBV5-4 - TRBJ2-1 once
TGTGCCAGCAGCTTATTACAGATCAACAATGAGCAGTTCTTC CASSLLQINNEQFF TRBV7-2 - TRBJ2-1 -
TGTGCCAGCAGTGAGCCTCAGCCCCAGCATTTT CASSEPQPQHF TRBV6-1 - TRBJ1-5 -
TGTGCCAGCAGGGACAGGGCGAACACTGAAGCTTTCTTT CASRDRANTEAFF TRBV2 TRBD1 TRBJ1-1 once
TGTGCCAGCAGCGAACGGACCGGGGAGCTGTTTTTT CASSERTGELFF TRBV9 - TRBJ2-2 -
TGTGCTAGCAGCTCCGGGACAGGGAACGAGCAGTACTTC CASSSGTGNEQYF TRBV7-7 TRBD1 TRBJ2-7 -
TGTGCCAGCAGTGCTTACGGCACAGATACGCAGTATTTT CASSAYGTDTQYF TRBV25-1 - TRBJ2-3 -
TGTGCCAGCAGCGCTAGCGGGAGGTCCTACAATGAGCAGTTCTTC CASSASGRSYNEQFF TRBV2 TRBD2 TRBJ2-1 -
TGTGCCAGCAAATCCGGTGGTAGCGGGAGGCCAGATACGCAGTATTTT CASKSGGSGRPDTQYF TRBV28 TRBD2 TRBJ2-3 -
TGTGCCAGCAGCTTCGCCCCGGGAGTCACAGATACGCAGTATTTT CASSFAPGVTDTQYF TRBV7-9 - TRBJ2-3 -
TGTGCCAGCAGTTCCGACAGGGCTGAAGCTTTCTTT CASSSDRAEAFF TRBV2 TRBD1 TRBJ1-1 -
TGTGCCAGCAGTCTTAAGGGGTTGGAGACCCAGTACTTC CASSLKGLETQYF TRBV28 - TRBJ2-5 -
TGTGCCAGCAGCTCTTACCAGGGGGCGCGTTCTGGCTACACCTTC CASSSYQGARSGYTF TRBV5-6 TRBD1 TRBJ1-2 -
TGTGCCAGCAGCTTAAGGTCCTCGGCGAACACTGAAGCTTTCTTT CASSLRSSANTEAFF TRBV7-9 - TRBJ1-1 -
TGTGCCAGCAGTTACACGACTAGCGTCATTGCCGAGCAGTACTTC CASSYTTSVIAEQYF TRBV6-2/TRBV6-3 TRBD2 TRBJ2-7 -
TGTGCCAGCAGGTTCCCCGGGACAGGGGCTAACTATGGCTACACCTTC CASRFPGTGANYGYTF TRBV28 TRBD1 TRBJ1-2 -
TGCGCCAGCAGCCTCCAGACTAGCTTTGACGAGCAGTACTTC CASSLQTSFDEQYF TRBV5-1 TRBD2 TRBJ2-7 -
TGTGCCAGCAGCCTTCACACAGATACGCAGTATTTT CASSLHTDTQYF TRBV7-9 - TRBJ2-3 -
TGCGCCAGCAGCTTAAACAGCAACAATGAGCAGTTCTTC CASSLNSNNEQFF TRBV5-1 - TRBJ2-1 -
TGTGCCTGGAGTGCAACTCCCGGCACCTACACCGGGGAGCTGTTTTTT CAWSATPGTYTGELFF TRBV30 - TRBJ2-2 once
TGTGCCAGCAGCCCTCGACAGACCGTCTATGGCTACACCTTC CASSPRQTVYGYTF TRBV5-4 - TRBJ1-2 once
TGCGCCAGCACCCCGGGAATGCCGAATTCACCCCTCCACTTT CASTPGMPNSPLHF TRBV5-1 - TRBJ1-6 -
TGTGCCAGCAGCTTGTTAGGGGCCCCAACTAATGAAAAACTGTTTTTT CASSLLGAPTNEKLFF TRBV5-6 - TRBJ1-4 -
TGTGCCATCAGTGATTCGGGACTACCCCAAGAGACCCAGTACTTC CAISDSGLPQETQYF TRBV10-3 TRBD2 TRBJ2-5 -
TGTGCCAGCAGTACGAGAAACACCATATATTTT CASSTRNTIYF TRBV7-9 - TRBJ1-3 -
TGTGCCAGTAGTACACGTCCCGCCTCGGGCACTGAAGCTTTCTTT CASSTRPASGTEAFF TRBV19 - TRBJ1-1 -
TGTGCCTGGAGGGGGGGAGGACATCTAACTTCACCCCTCCACTTT CAWRGGGHLTSPLHF TRBV30 - TRBJ1-6 once
TGCAGCGTTGCGACTAGCGGGAGCTCCTACAATGAGCAGTTCTTC CSVATSGSSYNEQFF TRBV29-1 TRBD2 TRBJ2-1 -
TGTGCCATCTCCGGGACAGGGAACCAAGAGACCCAGTACTTC CAISGTGNQETQYF TRBV7-9 TRBD1 TRBJ2-5 -
TGCGCCAGCAGCCCATGGACAGGGGGCGCGAACTATGGCTACACCTTC CASSPWTGGANYGYTF TRBV5-1 TRBD1 TRBJ1-2 -
TGTGCCAGCAGTTCCGGGTACAATGAGCAGTTCTTC CASSSGYNEQFF TRBV27 - TRBJ2-1 -
TGCGCCAGCAGCTTGGGCCCGGGTGGGTATGGCTACACCTTC CASSLGPGGYGYTF TRBV5-1 - TRBJ1-2 -
TGTGCCAGCAGTGCAGGGGGGCAAGAGACCCAGTACTTC CASSAGGQETQYF TRBV2 - TRBJ2-5 -
TGTGCCACCAGTTCCACGTTCCCACCCTACGAGCAGTACTTC CATSSTFPPYEQYF TRBV24-1 - TRBJ2-7 -
TGTGCCACCAGCGCGAGCGGGAGTCACAACGAGCAGTACTTC CATSASGSHNEQYF TRBV24-1 TRBD2 TRBJ2-7 -
TGTGCCAGCAGTTTAGCCACACAAGAGACCCAGTACTTC CASSLATQETQYF TRBV27 - TRBJ2-5 -
TGTGCCAGCAAGGCGGGATCACCCTCCTACGAGCAGTACTTC CASKAGSPSYEQYF TRBV27 - TRBJ2-7 -